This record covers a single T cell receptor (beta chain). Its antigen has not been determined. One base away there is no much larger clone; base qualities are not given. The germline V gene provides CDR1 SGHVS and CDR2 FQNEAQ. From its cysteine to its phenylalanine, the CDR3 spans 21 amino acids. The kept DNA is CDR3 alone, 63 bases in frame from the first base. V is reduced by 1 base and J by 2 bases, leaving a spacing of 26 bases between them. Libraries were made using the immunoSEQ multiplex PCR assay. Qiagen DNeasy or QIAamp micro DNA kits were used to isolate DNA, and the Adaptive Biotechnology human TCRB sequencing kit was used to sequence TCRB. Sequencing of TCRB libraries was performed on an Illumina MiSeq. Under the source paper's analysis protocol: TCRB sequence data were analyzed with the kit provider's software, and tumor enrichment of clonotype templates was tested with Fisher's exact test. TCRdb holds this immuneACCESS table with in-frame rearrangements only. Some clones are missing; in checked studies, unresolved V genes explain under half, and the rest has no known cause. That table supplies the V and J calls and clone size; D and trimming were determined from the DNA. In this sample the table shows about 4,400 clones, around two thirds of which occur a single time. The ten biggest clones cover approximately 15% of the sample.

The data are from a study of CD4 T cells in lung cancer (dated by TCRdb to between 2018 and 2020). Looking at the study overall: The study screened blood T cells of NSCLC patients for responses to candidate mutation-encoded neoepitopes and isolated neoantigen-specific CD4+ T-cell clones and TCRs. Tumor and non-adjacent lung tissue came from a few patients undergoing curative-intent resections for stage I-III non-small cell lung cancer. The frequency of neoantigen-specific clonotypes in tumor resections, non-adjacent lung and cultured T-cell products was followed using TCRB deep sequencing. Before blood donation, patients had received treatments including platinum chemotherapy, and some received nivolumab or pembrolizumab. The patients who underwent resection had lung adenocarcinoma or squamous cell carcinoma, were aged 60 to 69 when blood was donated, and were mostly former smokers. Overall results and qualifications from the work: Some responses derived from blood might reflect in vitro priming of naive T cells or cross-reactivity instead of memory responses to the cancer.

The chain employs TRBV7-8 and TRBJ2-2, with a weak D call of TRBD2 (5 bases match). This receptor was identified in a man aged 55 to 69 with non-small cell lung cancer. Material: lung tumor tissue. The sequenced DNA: TGTGCCAGCAGCTTAGAAGACCCCGGTAACCCCGGGGAATCTAACACCGGGGAGCTGTTTTTT. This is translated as CASSLEDPGNPGESNTGELFF.